Listed below are T cell receptor beta chains from one sample, sequenced in a study of Ad26.COV2.S vaccination and SARS-CoV-2 variants. The assay was immunoSEQ multiplex PCR, and TCRdb's table has in-frame clones only and misses some. The sample records about 400,000 clones, 92% being singletons. Sample: peripheral blood, taken in a trial of Ad26.COV2.S vaccine versus placebo. These receptors all stem from a person between 18 and 65 years old who received the Ad26.COV2.S COVID-19 vaccine or a placebo. CDR3s include the opening cysteine and the closing phenylalanine or tryptophan. A D gene is named only where the DNA matches it firmly. Clone size, where shown, is once, few, many, or a class for clones that have expanded.

>once|TRBJ1-2|.|TRBV28
CASNPSMGPNYGYTF
TGTGCCAGCAACCCGAGTATGGGACCCAACTATGGCTACACCTTC
>.|TRBJ1-4|.|TRBV6-4
CASSDTPEPPGAVNEKLFF
TGTGCCAGCAGTGACACCCCAGAACCCCCAGGGGCGGTTAATGAAAAACTGTTTTTT
>.|TRBJ2-7|TRBD2|TRBV4-1
CASSHGGAYEQYF
TGCGCCAGCAGCCACGGGGGGGCCTACGAGCAGTACTTC
>.|TRBJ1-6|.|TRBV12-3/TRBV12-4
CASSLSHSPLHF
TGTGCCAGCAGTTTAAGCCATTCACCCCTCCACTTT
>.|TRBJ2-1|.|TRBV28
CASSFFDLYNEQFF
TGTGCCAGCAGTTTTTTCGACCTTTACAATGAGCAGTTCTTC
>.|TRBJ1-6|.|TRBV6-2/TRBV6-3
CASSSYRSGLGSPLHF
TGTGCCAGCAGTTCCTATAGATCCGGGCTGGGATCACCCCTCCACTTT
>.|TRBJ2-7|.|TRBV6-5
CASSYSGSSYEQYF
TGTGCCAGCAGTTACTCAGGGAGCTCCTACGAGCAGTACTTC
>.|TRBJ1-2|TRBD1|TRBV30
CVLRGPGYGYTF
TGTGTTTTGAGGGGGCCCGGCTATGGCTACACCTTC
>.|TRBJ1-2|.|TRBV12-5
CARTEQGPFYGYTF
TGTGCTAGGACCGAACAGGGACCCTTTTATGGCTACACCTTC
>.|TRBJ2-7|TRBD1|TRBV7-9
CASSLGTGEQYF
TGTGCCAGCAGCTTAGGGACAGGGGAGCAGTACTTC
>.|TRBJ2-7|.|TRBV28
CASSLFTKEQYF
TGTGCCAGCAGTTTATTTACGAAAGAGCAGTACTTC
>.|TRBJ2-5|TRBD2|TRBV27
CASSHRGIAGGRETQYF
TGTGCCAGCAGCCATCGAGGGATAGCGGGGGGGCGAGAGACCCAGTACTTC
>once|TRBJ1-1|.|TRBV12-3/TRBV12-4
CASSFLVNTEAFF
TGTGCCAGCAGTTTCTTGGTGAACACTGAAGCTTTCTTT
>.|TRBJ1-1|.|TRBV5-1
CASSSGHSNTEAFF
TGCGCCAGCAGCTCGGGACATTCGAACACTGAAGCTTTCTTT
>.|TRBJ1-1|.|TRBV6-5
CASSFDPNTEAFF
TGTGCCAGCAGTTTTGATCCGAACACTGAAGCTTTCTTT
>.|TRBJ2-1|.|TRBV19
CASSIGGVAGEQFF
TGTGCCAGTAGTATAGGAGGAGTGGCGGGTGAGCAGTTCTTC
>.|TRBJ2-1|.|TRBV7-6
CASSGGATNEQFF
TGTGCCAGCAGCGGGGGGGCCACCAATGAGCAGTTCTTC
>.|TRBJ1-2|.|TRBV28
CASSPAGHNNYGYTF
TGTGCCAGCAGTCCGGCCGGACACAATAACTATGGCTACACCTTC